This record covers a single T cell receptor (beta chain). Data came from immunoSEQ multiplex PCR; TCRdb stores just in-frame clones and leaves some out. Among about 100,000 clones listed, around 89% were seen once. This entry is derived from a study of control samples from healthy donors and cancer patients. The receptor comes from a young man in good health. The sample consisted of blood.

CDR3 residues: CASSSETRGHKNIQYF. The CDR3 bases are TGTGCCAGCAGTTCTGAGACCCGGGGGCACAAAAACATTCAGTACTTC. The V gene is TRBV27, the J gene TRBJ2-4, with D tentatively TRBD1 or TRBD2 (6 bases each). The CDR3 extends over 16 amino acids. Germline V gene lookup returns CDR1 MNHEY and CDR2 SMNVEV (reference sequence). V was cut by 4 bases and J by 3 bases, with 16 bases left in between.